The 15 T cell receptor beta chains given below trace back to one sample, sequenced in a study of cytotoxic CD8 clonotypes in ibrutinib-treated CLL. Only in-frame clones appear in the TCRdb table, and some are missing; sequencing was by immunoSEQ multiplex PCR. The sample consists of about 160,000 clones, approximately 80% of them appearing once. The sample in question was PBMCs, obtained after 24 months of ibrutinib treatment. Source of these receptors: a human donor with chronic lymphocytic leukemia.

The V gene is TRBV19, the J gene TRBJ2-2, with 13 positions matching TRBD2. This CDR3 has 18 residues. The J segment lost 1 base and the V segment lost 2 bases, leaving 4 bases of the junction unmatched. Germline V gene sequence: CDR1 LNHDA, CDR2 SQIVND (reference sequence). CDR3 DNA sequence: TGTGCCAGTAGTATACCGGGACTAGCGGGGAAGAACACCGGGGAGCTGTTTTTT. Its translation is CASSIPGLAGKNTGELFF. Full variable domain (rest looked up from reference TRBV19 and TRBJ2-2): DGGITQSPKYLFRKEGQNVTLSCEQNLNHDAMYWYRQDPGQGLRLIYYSQIVNDFQKGDIAEGYSVSREKKESFPLTVTSAQKNPTAFYLCASSIPGLAGKNTGELFFGEGSRLTVL.

The rearrangement uses TRBV7-9 and TRBJ2-7; 8 bases are a match to TRBD1. Per the germline V gene, CDR1 is SEHNR and CDR2 is FQNEAQ (reference sequence). V shed 4 bases, J shed 6 bases, and the junction held 5 bases outside the gene matches. The CDR3 is made up of 13 amino acids. The CDR3 DNA follows: TGTGCCAGCAGCTCGACAGGGGTGGGCGAGCAGTACTTC. Its translation: CASSSTGVGEQYF.

This chain links TRBV7-8 with TRBJ2-7; a weak D match, TRBD2 (5 bases). V lost 5 bases and J lost 0, with 14 bases in between. The germline V gene encodes CDR1 SGHVS and CDR2 FQNEAQ. This CDR3 comprises 15 residues. The DNA of the CDR3 is TGTGCCAGCAGCATGGGCGGGCGCAGCTCCTACGAGCAGTACTTC. Protein product: CASSMGGRSSYEQYF.

This clone turned up a few times. The chain recombines TRBV18 with TRBJ2-2; weak D call: TRBD1 (6 bases). Germline V lookup: CDR1 KGHSH, CDR2 LQKENI. The CDR3 is 17 residues long. V lost 2 bases to trimming and J lost 1 base, with 14 bases between them. This chain's CDR3 is CASSPTGLQGNTGELFF. CDR3 bases: TGTGCCAGCTCACCAACTGGTTTACAGGGGAACACCGGGGAGCTGTTTTTT. The whole variable domain, remainder taken from reference TRBV18 and TRBJ2-2, is NAGVMQNPRHLVRRRGQEARLRCSPMKGHSHVYWYRQLPEEGLKFMVYLQKENIIDESGMPKERFSAEFPKEGPSILRIQQVVRGDSAAYFCASSPTGLQGNTGELFFGEGSRLTVL.

This clone showed up just once. This chain joins TRBV28 and TRBJ1-4; 7 positions agree with TRBD1. J was trimmed by 8 bases and V by 5 bases; bases with no gene match: 8. The CDR3 totals 14 residues. Germline CDR1 and CDR2: MDHEN and SYDVKM. The CDR3 region has the DNA TGTGCCAGCAGTACAAGACAGGGTACGGAAAAACTGTTTTTT. Its translation is CASSTRQGTEKLFF.

V usage is TRBV6-6 and J usage is TRBJ1-5; a possible D gene is TRBD1 (5 bases). Per the germline V gene, CDR1 is MNHNY and CDR2 is SVGAGI (reference sequence). The CDR3 loop spans 13 amino acids. Trimming left V 10 bases short and J 3 bases short, with 13 bases between. CDR3 in amino acids: CATVDRDNQPQHF. The CDR3, as DNA: TGTGCCACCGTTGACAGAGACAATCAGCCCCAGCATTTT.

This chain connects TRBV18 to TRBJ1-1, with 7 bases lining up with TRBD1. The CDR3 extends over 16 amino acids. CDR1 is KGHSH, CDR2 LQKENI, per germline. With 3 bases clipped from V and 2 bases from J, the junction kept 9 bases outside the gene matches. CDR3 residues: CASSPVLTGLNTEAFF. Written as DNA, the CDR3 is TGTGCCAGCTCACCTGTACTGACAGGGCTTAACACTGAAGCTTTCTTT.

This clone appeared once. The rearrangement joins TRBV27 to TRBJ1-1, with D hard to call. The germline V and J ends were trimmed by 5 bases and 1 base, with 11 bases remaining between them. The CDR3 covers 14 residues. Germline-derived CDR1 and CDR2 are MNHEY and SMNVEV (reference sequence). The CDR3 bases are TGTGCCAGCAGTCCTCAATCAGGGAACACTGAAGCTTTCTTT. It encodes CASSPQSGNTEAFF.

The table lists this clone with a count of one. V gene TRBV30 combines with J gene TRBJ1-2, with 9 bases lining up with TRBD1. The CDR3 spans 13 residues. Per germline, CDR1 GTSNPN and CDR2 SVGIG (reference sequence). V trimming: 4 bases; J trimming: 7 bases; junction bases outside the gene matches: 7. CDR3 DNA: TGTGCCTGGACGCCGGGACAGGGCTCTGGCTACACCTTC. Encoded protein: CAWTPGQGSGYTF.

V usage is TRBV4-2 and J usage is TRBJ2-2; D gene ambiguous. The V gene's germline CDR1 is LGHNA and CDR2 YNFKEQ. Trimming stripped 4 bases from V and 4 bases from J, with 7 bases between. CDR3 size: 13 residues. The CDR3 DNA reads TGTGCCAGCAGCCGCGAAGCCACCGGGGAGCTGTTTTTT. Translating gives CASSREATGELFF.

The V call is TRBV11-2, the J call TRBJ2-2; 8 bases line up with TRBD2. The CDR3 has 18 amino acids. CDR1 is SGHAT and CDR2 is FQNNGV in the germline V gene. The junction had 16 bases not matched to a gene; V was cut back by 5 bases and J by 5 bases. Written as DNA, the CDR3 is TGTGCCAGCAGCCGAAACGATAAAAGCGGGAGAAAAACCGGGGAGCTGTTTTTT. This sequence encodes CASSRNDKSGRKTGELFF.

The rearrangement joins TRBV30 to TRBJ2-6; no clear D gene. This CDR3 has 14 amino acids. Germline-derived CDR1 and CDR2 are GTSNPN and SVGIG (reference sequence). Trimming removed 1 base at V and 4 bases at J, with 8 bases between. The CDR3 loop is CAWSGPRGANVLTF. The DNA for the CDR3 is TGTGCCTGGAGTGGCCCGCGGGGGGCCAACGTCCTGACTTTC.

The CDR3 sequence: CASTPTGTVTYEQYF. As DNA, the CDR3 is TGTGCCAGTACCCCAACCGGGACCGTAACCTACGAGCAGTACTTC. This chain links TRBV19 with TRBJ2-7; D is possibly TRBD1 or TRBD2 (5 bases each). This CDR3 has 15 amino acids. Trimming removed 7 bases at V and 2 bases at J, with 18 bases between. Per germline, CDR1 LNHDA and CDR2 SQIVND (reference sequence).

The chain combines TRBV7-8 with TRBJ1-2, with D perhaps matching TRBD1 (5 bases). The CDR3 runs to 15 residues. The germline gives CDR1 SGHVS, CDR2 FQNEAQ. V lost 5 bases, J lost 0 bases, and 13 bases lay in between. In nucleotides, the CDR3 is TGTGCCAGCAGCCCAGGTTGGGGGGCTAACTATGGCTACACCTTC. Its translation: CASSPGWGANYGYTF.

This rearrangement joins TRBV21-1 to TRBJ2-7; TRBD2 is the table's D call, not checked against the DNA. TRBV21-1 is recorded as a pseudogene. The CDR3 totals 14 residues. The CDR3 DNA sequence: TGTGCCAGCAGCAAAGCAGGGGGGGGCTACGAGCAGTACTTC. Translation: CASSKAGGGYEQYF.